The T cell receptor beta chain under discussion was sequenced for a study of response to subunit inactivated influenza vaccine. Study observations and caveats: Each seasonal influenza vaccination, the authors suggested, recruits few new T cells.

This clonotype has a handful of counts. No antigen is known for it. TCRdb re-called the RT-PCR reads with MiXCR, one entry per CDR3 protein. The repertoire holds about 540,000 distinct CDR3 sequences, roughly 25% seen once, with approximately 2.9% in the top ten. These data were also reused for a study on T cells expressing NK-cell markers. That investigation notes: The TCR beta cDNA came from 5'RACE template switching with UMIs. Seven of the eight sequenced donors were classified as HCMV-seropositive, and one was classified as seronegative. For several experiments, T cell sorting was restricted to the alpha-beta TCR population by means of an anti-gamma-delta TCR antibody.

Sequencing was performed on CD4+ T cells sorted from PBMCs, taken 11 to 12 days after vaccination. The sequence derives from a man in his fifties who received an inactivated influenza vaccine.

In DNA form, the CDR3 reads TGTGCCATCAGTGAGATGACAGATACGCAGTATTTT. This sequence encodes CAISEMTDTQYF. This chain uses TRBV10-3 with TRBJ2-3; no reliable D call. V dropped 2 bases and J dropped 3 bases, with 3 bases sitting between them. The CDR3 extends over 12 amino acids. CDR1 and CDR2 from the germline V gene are ENHRY and SYGVKD.